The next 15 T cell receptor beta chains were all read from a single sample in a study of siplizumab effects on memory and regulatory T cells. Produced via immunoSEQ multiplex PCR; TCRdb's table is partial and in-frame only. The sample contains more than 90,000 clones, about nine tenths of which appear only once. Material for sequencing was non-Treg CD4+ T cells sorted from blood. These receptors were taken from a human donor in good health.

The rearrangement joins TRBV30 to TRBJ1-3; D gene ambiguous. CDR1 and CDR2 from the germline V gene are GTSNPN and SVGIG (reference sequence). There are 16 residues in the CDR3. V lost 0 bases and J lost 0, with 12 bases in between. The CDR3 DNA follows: TGTGCCTGGAGTGTAGACGGTGCCTCCTCTGGAAACACCATATATTTT. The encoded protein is CAWSVDGASSGNTIYF.

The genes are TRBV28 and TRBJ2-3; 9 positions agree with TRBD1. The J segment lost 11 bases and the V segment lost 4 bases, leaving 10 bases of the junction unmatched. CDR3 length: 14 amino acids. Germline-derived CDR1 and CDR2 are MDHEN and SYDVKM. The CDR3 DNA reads TGTGCCAGCAGTTGGCCCACGGGACAGGGCAAGCAGTATTTT. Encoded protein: CASSWPTGQGKQYF.

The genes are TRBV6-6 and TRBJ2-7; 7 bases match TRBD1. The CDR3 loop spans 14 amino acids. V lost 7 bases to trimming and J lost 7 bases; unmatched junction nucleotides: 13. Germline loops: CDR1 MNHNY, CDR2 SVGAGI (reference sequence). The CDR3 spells CASTPAGGIGEQYF. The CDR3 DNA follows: TGTGCCAGCACTCCGGCAGGGGGTATTGGGGAGCAGTACTTC.

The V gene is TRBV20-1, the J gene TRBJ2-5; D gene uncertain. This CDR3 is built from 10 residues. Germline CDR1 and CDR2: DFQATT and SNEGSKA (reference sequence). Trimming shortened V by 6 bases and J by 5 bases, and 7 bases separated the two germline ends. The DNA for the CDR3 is TGCAGTGCCGGCCTGGAGACCCAGTACTTC. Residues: CSAGLETQYF.

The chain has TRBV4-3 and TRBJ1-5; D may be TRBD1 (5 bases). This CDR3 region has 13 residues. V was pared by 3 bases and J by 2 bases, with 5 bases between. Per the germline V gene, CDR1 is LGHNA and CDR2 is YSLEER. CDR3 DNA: TGCGCCAGCAGCCAGGGGGGCAATCAGCCCCAGCATTTT. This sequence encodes CASSQGGNQPQHF.

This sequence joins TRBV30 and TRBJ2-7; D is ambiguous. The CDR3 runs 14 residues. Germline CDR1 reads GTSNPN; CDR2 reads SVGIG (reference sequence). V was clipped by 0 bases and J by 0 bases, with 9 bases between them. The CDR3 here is CAWSVLISSYEQYF. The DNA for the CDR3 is TGTGCCTGGAGTGTACTAATTTCCTCCTACGAGCAGTACTTC.

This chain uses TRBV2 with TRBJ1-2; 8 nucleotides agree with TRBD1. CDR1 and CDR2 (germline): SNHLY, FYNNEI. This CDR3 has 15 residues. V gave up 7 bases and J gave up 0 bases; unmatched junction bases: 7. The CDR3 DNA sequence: TGTGCCAGCAACCGGGACAGGATAGCTAACTATGGCTACACCTTC. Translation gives CASNRDRIANYGYTF.

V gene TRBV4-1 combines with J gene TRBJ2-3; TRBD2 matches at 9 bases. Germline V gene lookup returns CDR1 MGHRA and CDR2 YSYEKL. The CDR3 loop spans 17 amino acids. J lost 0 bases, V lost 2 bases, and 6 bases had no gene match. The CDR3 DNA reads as TGCGCCAGCAGCCAAAAAGCTAGCGGGGCTAGCACAGATACGCAGTATTTT. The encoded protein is CASSQKASGASTDTQYF.

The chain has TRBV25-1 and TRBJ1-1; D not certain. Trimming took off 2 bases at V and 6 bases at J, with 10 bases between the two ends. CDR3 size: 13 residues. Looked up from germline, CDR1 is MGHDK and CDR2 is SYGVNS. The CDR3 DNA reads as TGTGCCAGCAGTGAAGAATGGCGGCCTGAAGCTTTCTTT. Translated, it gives CASSEEWRPEAFF.

CDR3 in amino acids: CASSLKWGPHRETEAFF. CDR3 nucleotide sequence: TGTGCCAGCAGTTTAAAGTGGGGCCCCCACAGGGAAACTGAAGCTTTCTTT. The gene calls are TRBV27 and TRBJ1-1, with D maybe TRBD1 (6 bases). Germline CDR1 MNHEY, CDR2 SMNVEV (reference sequence). The CDR3 is 17 residues long. V gave up 2 bases and J gave up 5 bases, with 21 bases separating them.

The CDR3 spells CASSLGTSTYNEQFF. The CDR3 bases are TGTGCCAGCAGCTTAGGGACTAGCACCTACAATGAGCAGTTCTTC. This chain uses TRBV7-2 with TRBJ2-1; 8 positions agree with TRBD2. V lost 1 base to trimming and J lost 2 bases; unmatched junction nucleotides: 1. The CDR3 is 15 residues long. CDR1 is SGHTA, CDR2 FQGNSA, per germline.

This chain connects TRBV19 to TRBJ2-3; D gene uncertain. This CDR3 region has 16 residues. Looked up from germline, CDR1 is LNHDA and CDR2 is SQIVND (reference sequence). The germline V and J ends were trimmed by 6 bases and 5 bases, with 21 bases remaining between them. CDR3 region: CASSPNIIGLQDTQYF. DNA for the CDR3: TGTGCCAGTAGCCCCAATATTATTGGCCTACAAGATACGCAGTATTTT.

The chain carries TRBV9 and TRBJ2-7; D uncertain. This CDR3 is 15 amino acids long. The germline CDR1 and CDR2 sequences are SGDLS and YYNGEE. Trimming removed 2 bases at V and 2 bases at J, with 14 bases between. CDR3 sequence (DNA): TGTGCCAGCAGCGTTACCATGACCGCCGCCTACGAGCAGTACTTC. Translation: CASSVTMTAAYEQYF.

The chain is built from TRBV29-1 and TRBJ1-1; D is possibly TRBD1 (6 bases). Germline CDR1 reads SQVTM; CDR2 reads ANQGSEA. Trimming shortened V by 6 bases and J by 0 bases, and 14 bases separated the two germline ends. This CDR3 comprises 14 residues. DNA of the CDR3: TGCAGCGTCCTCAGGGGCGCTTTGAACACTGAAGCTTTCTTT. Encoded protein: CSVLRGALNTEAFF.

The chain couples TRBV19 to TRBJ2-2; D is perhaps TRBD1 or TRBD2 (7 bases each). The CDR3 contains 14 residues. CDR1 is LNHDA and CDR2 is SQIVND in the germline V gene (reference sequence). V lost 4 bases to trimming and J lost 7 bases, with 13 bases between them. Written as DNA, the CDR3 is TGTGCCAGTAGTACTCAGGGGGAGGGCGGGGAGCTGTTTTTT. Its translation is CASSTQGEGGELFF.